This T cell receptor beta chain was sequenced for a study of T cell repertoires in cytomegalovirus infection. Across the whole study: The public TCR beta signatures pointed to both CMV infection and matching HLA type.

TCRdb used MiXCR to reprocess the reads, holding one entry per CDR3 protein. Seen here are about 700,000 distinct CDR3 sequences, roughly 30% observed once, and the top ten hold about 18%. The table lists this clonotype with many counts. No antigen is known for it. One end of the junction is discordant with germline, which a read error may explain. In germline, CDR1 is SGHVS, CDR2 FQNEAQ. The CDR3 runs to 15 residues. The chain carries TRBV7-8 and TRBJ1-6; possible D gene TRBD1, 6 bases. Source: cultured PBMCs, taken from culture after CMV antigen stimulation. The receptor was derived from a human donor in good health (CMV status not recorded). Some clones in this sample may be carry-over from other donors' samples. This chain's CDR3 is CASSLKLGRTDHLNF. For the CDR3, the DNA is TGTGCCAGCAGCTTAAAGCTTGGAAGGACAGATCACCTTAACTTT.